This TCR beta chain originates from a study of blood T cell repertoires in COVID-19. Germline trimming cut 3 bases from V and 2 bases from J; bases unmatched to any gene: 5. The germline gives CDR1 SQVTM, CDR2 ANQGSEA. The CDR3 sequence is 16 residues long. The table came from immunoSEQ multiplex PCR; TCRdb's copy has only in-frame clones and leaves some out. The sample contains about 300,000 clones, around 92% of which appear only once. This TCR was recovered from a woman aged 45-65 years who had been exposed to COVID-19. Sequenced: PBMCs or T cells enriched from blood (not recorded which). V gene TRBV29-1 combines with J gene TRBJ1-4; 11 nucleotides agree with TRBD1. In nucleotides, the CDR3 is TGCAGCGTTGAGGACAGGGGGCTAGAGACTAATGAAAAACTGTTTTTT. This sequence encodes CSVEDRGLETNEKLFF. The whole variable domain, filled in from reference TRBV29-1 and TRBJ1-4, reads SAVISQKPSRDICQRGTSLTIQCQVDSQVTMMFWYRQQPGQSLTLIATANQGSEATYESGFVIDKFPISRPNLTFSTLTVSNMSPEDSSIYLCSVEDRGLETNEKLFFGSGTQLSVL.